These 30 T cell receptor beta chains originate from one sample sequenced in a study of T cell responses to AZD1222 COVID-19 vaccine. Clones were sequenced by immunoSEQ multiplex PCR, and TCRdb holds only the in-frame ones, with some missing. Of approximately 94,000 clones listed, 88% are singletons. The material was peripheral blood, obtained on day 0 of AZD1222 vaccination. The receptors come from an adult in good health.

CDR3 protein: CASSRERYEQYF. In DNA form, the CDR3 reads TGTGCCAGCAGCCGGGAGCGCTACGAGCAGTACTTC. The rearrangement joins TRBV2 to TRBJ2-7; TRBD2 is a possible D gene (6 bases). CDR1 and CDR2 (germline): SNHLY, FYNNEI. Trimming removed 6 bases from V and 3 bases from J, with 9 bases in between. CDR3 length equals 12 residues.

The chain combines TRBV19 with TRBJ2-2; the D gene is possibly TRBD1 (6 bases). The V gene's germline CDR1 is LNHDA and CDR2 SQIVND (reference sequence). Trimming stripped 4 bases from V and 8 bases from J, with 17 bases between. The CDR3 is made up of 15 amino acids. CDR3 DNA: TGTGCCAGTAGTACTGGGACACGAGGGGCGGGGGAGCTGTTTTTT. Its protein is CASSTGTRGAGELFF.

J is TRBJ2-7 and V is TRBV7-8, with TRBD1 matching 8 bases. The CDR3 is made up of 16 amino acids. J was trimmed by 5 bases and V by 1 base; bases with no gene match: 10. The germline V gene encodes CDR1 SGHVS and CDR2 FQNEAQ. This CDR3 reads CASSLVGGRGLHEQYF. In nucleotides, the CDR3 is TGTGCCAGCAGCTTAGTAGGGGGCAGGGGGCTCCACGAGCAGTACTTC.

The chain combines TRBV20-1 with TRBJ2-3; no definite D call. This CDR3 contains 10 residues. The V end lost 6 bases, the J end lost 0 bases, and 1 base lay between the germline ends. Germline assignment: CDR1 DFQATT and CDR2 SNEGSKA (reference sequence). The CDR3 protein is CSASTDTQYF. CDR3 sequence (DNA): TGCAGTGCGAGCACAGATACGCAGTATTTT.

This clone was detected only once. CDR3 in amino acids: CASSKASGPNTYEQYF. As DNA, the CDR3 is TGTGCCAGCAGCAAAGCCTCCGGGCCAAACACCTACGAGCAGTACTTC. The chain has TRBV21-1 and TRBJ2-7. TRBV21-1 is flagged as a pseudogene. The CDR3 totals 16 residues.

This chain connects TRBV5-4 to TRBJ2-3; possibly TRBD1 or TRBD2 for D (5 bases each). CDR3 length: 13 residues. Germline assignment: CDR1 SGHNT and CDR2 YYREEE (reference sequence). V dropped 3 bases and J dropped 4 bases, with 9 bases sitting between them. CDR3 region: CASSSRGADTQYF. The CDR3 coding sequence is TGTGCCAGCAGCTCCAGAGGGGCAGATACGCAGTATTTT.

The chain's CDR3 is CASSLAEGNEQFF. The CDR3 coding sequence is TGTGCCAGCAGCTTAGCGGAGGGCAATGAGCAGTTCTTC. J is TRBJ2-1 and V is TRBV7-9; perhaps TRBD2 as D (6 bases). This CDR3 is 13 amino acids long. V was shortened by 0 bases and J by 6 bases, with 6 bases between the two germline ends. The germline V gene encodes CDR1 SEHNR and CDR2 FQNEAQ (reference sequence).

The genes are TRBV28 and TRBJ2-7, with TRBD1 identical over 9 bases. V gave up 1 base and J gave up 0 bases; unmatched junction bases: 7. In germline, CDR1 is MDHEN, CDR2 SYDVKM. The CDR3 sequence is 17 residues long. The CDR3 protein is CASSLSLGTGNSYEQYF. In DNA, the CDR3 is TGTGCCAGCAGTTTATCTTTAGGGACAGGGAACTCCTACGAGCAGTACTTC. Together with reference TRBV28 and TRBJ2-7, the CDR3 gives the full variable domain: DVKVTQSSRYLVKRTGEKVFLECVQDMDHENMFWYRQDPGLGLRLIYFSYDVKMKEKGDIPEGYSVSREKKERFSLILESASTNQTSMYLCASSLSLGTGNSYEQYFGPGTRLTVT.

The rearrangement joins TRBV29-1 to TRBJ2-1, with D uncertain. The CDR3 has 13 amino acids. CDR1 and CDR2 (germline): SQVTM, ANQGSEA. V lost 4 bases, J lost 12 bases, and 19 bases lay in between. DNA of the CDR3: TGCAGCGTTGCCCCCCTGAACAGTAAACTGCAGTTCTTC. Residues: CSVAPLNSKLQFF.

The chain links TRBV19 to TRBJ1-1, with a possible D match to TRBD1 (6 bases). The germline V gene encodes CDR1 LNHDA and CDR2 SQIVND (reference sequence). The length of the CDR3 is 14 residues. V gave up 5 bases and J gave up 2 bases, with 12 bases separating them. The CDR3 spells CASSPWGANTEAFF. CDR3 coding DNA: TGTGCCAGTAGTCCTTGGGGGGCAAACACTGAAGCTTTCTTT.

J is TRBJ2-1 and V is TRBV9; 9 bases are shared with TRBD2. V lost 2 bases to trimming and J lost 4 bases; unmatched junction nucleotides: 7. This CDR3 has 16 amino acids. From germline, CDR1 is SGDLS and CDR2 YYNGEE. The CDR3 DNA reads as TGTGCCAGCAGCGTTGGCGGGAGGGTTACGTACAATGAGCAGTTCTTC. This translates into CASSVGGRVTYNEQFF.

V and J are TRBV6-5 and TRBJ1-3; possible D gene TRBD1, 5 bases. Deletions cut 6 bases from V and 0 bases from J, with 12 bases between. The CDR3 sequence is 15 residues long. Germline CDR1 MNHEY, CDR2 SVGAGI. CDR3 protein: CASRSEQASGNTIYF. In DNA form, the CDR3 reads TGTGCCAGCAGATCTGAACAGGCCTCTGGAAACACCATATATTTT.

In its sample, this clone was seen once. V and J are TRBV7-2 and TRBJ2-7; 7 bases fit TRBD2. The junction had 7 bases not matched to a gene; V was cut back by 7 bases and J by 7 bases. CDR1 and CDR2 (germline): SGHTA, FQGNSA. CDR3 length equals 12 residues. For the CDR3, the DNA is TGTGCCAGCATGCGGGGGATGGGGGAGCAGTACTTC. It translates to CASMRGMGEQYF.

This clone showed up just once. The genes are TRBV5-6 and TRBJ2-1; D might be TRBD2 (5 bases). The germline V and J ends were trimmed by 2 bases and 5 bases, with 14 bases remaining between them. Germline V lookup: CDR1 SGHDT, CDR2 YYEEEE. The CDR3 consists of 15 residues. The CDR3: CASSFGLGRNNEQFF. For the CDR3, the DNA is TGTGCCAGCAGCTTTGGACTCGGGCGAAACAATGAGCAGTTCTTC.

This rearrangement joins TRBV10-1 to TRBJ2-7; perhaps D is TRBD1 or TRBD2 (5 bases each). The CDR3 sequence is 16 residues long. V was clipped by 1 base and J by 3 bases, with 16 bases between them. Germline V lookup: CDR1 WNHNN, CDR2 SYGVQD (reference sequence). The CDR3, as DNA: TGCGCCAGCAGTGAGTTGGGACCCGGTGAGAACTACGAGCAGTACTTC. Its protein product is CASSELGPGENYEQYF.

Note on this clone: Other DNA sequences in the sample encode the same CDR3. The chain joins TRBV11-2 to TRBJ1-2; possibly TRBD1 for D (5 bases). The CDR3 length is 13 residues. Germline V CDR1 and CDR2: SGHAT, FQNNGV. Between the trimmed V and J ends, which lost 5 bases and 5 bases, there was a span of 12 bases. CDR3: CASSPPGPYGYTF. The DNA of the CDR3 is TGTGCCAGCAGCCCCCCAGGGCCTTATGGCTACACCTTC. The full variable domain, its missing parts supplied by reference TRBV11-2 and TRBJ1-2, is EAGVAQSPRYKIIEKRQSVAFWCNPISGHATLYWYQQILGQGPKLLIQFQNNGVVDDSQLPKDRFSAERLKGVDSTLKIQPAKLEDSAVYLCASSPPGPYGYTFGSGTRLTVV.

The CDR3 loop reads CASLRTGLSDTQYF. The CDR3 DNA reads as TGTGCCAGCCTCCGGACAGGGCTTTCAGATACGCAGTATTTT. The chain carries TRBV27 and TRBJ2-3; 8 bases align to TRBD1. The J segment lost 4 bases and the V segment lost 8 bases, leaving 8 bases of the junction unmatched. Germline-derived CDR1 and CDR2 are MNHEY and SMNVEV (reference sequence). There are 14 residues in the CDR3.

The rearrangement links TRBV11-3 to TRBJ2-1; D unclear. Looked up from germline, CDR1 is SGHNT and CDR2 is YENEEA. This CDR3 spans 16 amino acids. V lost 5 bases, J lost 0 bases, and 14 bases lay in between. The CDR3 coding sequence is TGTGCCAGCAGCAGCGCTACCATCAGCTCCTACAATGAGCAGTTCTTC. Translation gives CASSSATISSYNEQFF. The complete variable domain, with remaining parts taken from reference TRBV11-3 and TRBJ2-1, reads EAGVVQSPRYKIIEKKQPVAFWCNPISGHNTLYWYLQNLGQGPELLIRYENEEAVDDSQLPKDRFSAERLKGVDSTLKIQPAELGDSAVYLCASSSATISSYNEQFFGPGTRLTVL.

The chain carries TRBV14 and TRBJ2-7, with D perhaps matching TRBD1 (6 bases). Germline CDR1 is SGHDN and CDR2 is FVKESK. CDR3 length: 15 amino acids. V was cut by 0 bases and J by 0 bases, with 9 bases left in between. CDR3 nucleotides: TGTGCCAGCAGCCAAGAACCAGGGGACTCCTACGAGCAGTACTTC. This sequence encodes CASSQEPGDSYEQYF.

This clone was found a few times. The chain carries TRBV12-3 or TRBV12-4 and TRBJ1-2, with D perhaps matching TRBD1 (5 bases). The CDR3 contains 13 residues. Trimming removed 4 bases from V and 5 bases from J, with 11 bases in between. The CDR3 here is CASSSGTAYGYTF. The CDR3 coding sequence is TGTGCCAGCAGTTCCGGGACGGCTTATGGCTACACCTTC.

The rearrangement uses TRBV12-3 or TRBV12-4 and TRBJ2-1; D is possibly TRBD1 (5 bases). The CDR3 is 13 residues long. Trimming took off 3 bases at V and 6 bases at J, with 9 bases between the two ends. The CDR3 sequence is CASSFRVANEQFF. CDR3 DNA: TGTGCCAGCAGTTTCAGGGTTGCCAATGAGCAGTTCTTC.

CDR3 nucleotide sequence: TGTGCCAGCAGCCTAGTCCGGGCCGGACAAGAGACCCAGTACTTC. It is translated as CASSLVRAGQETQYF. The chain recombines TRBV6-6 with TRBJ2-5; D is ambiguous. CDR3 length: 15 amino acids. The ends were cut back, 6 bases at V and 2 bases at J, with 16 bases in the middle. The V gene's germline CDR1 is MNHNY and CDR2 SVGAGI (reference sequence).

The V call is TRBV5-1, the J call TRBJ2-1, with TRBD2 matching over 8 bases. The CDR3 has 17 residues. From germline, CDR1 is SGHRS and CDR2 YFSETQ. V gave up 4 bases and J gave up 9 bases; unmatched junction bases: 18. The CDR3 nucleotides read TGCGCCAGCAGCGCACCGGGACTAGATCCTGGATTCTTTGAGCAGTTCTTC. Translating gives CASSAPGLDPGFFEQFF.

The rearrangement links TRBV15 to TRBJ2-5; unclear D gene. The germline gives CDR1 LNHNV, CDR2 YYDKDF (reference sequence). The V and J ends lost 9 bases and 4 bases respectively, with 15 bases between them. The CDR3 extends over 13 amino acids. CDR3 coding DNA: TGTGCCACAGCAGCTGGGTCTCGAGAGACCCAGTACTTC. Protein product: CATAAGSRETQYF.

This sequence joins TRBV9 and TRBJ2-1, with D possibly matching TRBD1 (6 bases). Germline loops: CDR1 SGDLS, CDR2 YYNGEE. The CDR3 has 15 amino acids. V lost 0 bases, J lost 1 base, and 8 bases lay in between. The CDR3 here is CASSVGGGSYNEQFF. For the CDR3, the DNA is TGTGCCAGCAGCGTAGGAGGGGGTTCCTACAATGAGCAGTTCTTC.

The CDR3 sequence is CASSAQIDYEQYF. The CDR3 DNA is TGTGCCAGTAGTGCACAGATCGACTACGAGCAGTACTTC. The chain joins TRBV19 to TRBJ2-7; D remains unclear. The V end was cut by 5 bases, the J end by 3 bases, with 11 bases between. CDR3 length equals 13 residues. CDR1 LNHDA and CDR2 SQIVND come from the germline V gene (reference sequence).

The genes are TRBV5-1 and TRBJ1-5, with D possibly TRBD1 on 6 matching bases. CDR1 SGHRS and CDR2 YFSETQ come from the germline V gene. CDR3 size: 14 residues. V gave up 2 bases and J gave up 6 bases, with 12 bases separating them. CDR3 DNA sequence: TGCGCCAGCAGCTTTGGACAGCACGGTCAGCCCCAGCATTTT. Its protein is CASSFGQHGQPQHF.

The chain has TRBV7-9 and TRBJ2-2; D unclear. The CDR3 runs to 19 residues. Germline V lookup: CDR1 SEHNR, CDR2 FQNEAQ (reference sequence). V was pared by 1 base and J by 5 bases, with 23 bases between. As DNA, the CDR3 is TGTGCCAGCAGCTTAGTCGGACGGCAGGCTGTGTATAGAACCGGGGAGCTGTTTTTT. This codes for CASSLVGRQAVYRTGELFF.

This clone was seen a few times. The chain uses TRBV5-1 and TRBJ2-7; 8 bases match TRBD2. The CDR3 extends over 13 amino acids. V shed 6 bases and J 5 bases; nucleotides not matched to a gene: 7. Per germline, CDR1 SGHRS and CDR2 YFSETQ. In nucleotides, the CDR3 is TGCGCCAGCAAAAGCGGGGGAGCTAACGAGCAGTACTTC. Encoded protein: CASKSGGANEQYF.

The chain carries TRBV5-6 and TRBJ2-5; D is unresolved. Germline loops: CDR1 SGHDT, CDR2 YYEEEE. Trimming cost V 0 bases and J 4 bases, with 1 base left between them. The CDR3 runs 11 residues. The CDR3 sequence: CASSLAETQYF. Written as DNA, the CDR3 is TGTGCCAGCAGCTTGGCAGAGACCCAGTACTTC.